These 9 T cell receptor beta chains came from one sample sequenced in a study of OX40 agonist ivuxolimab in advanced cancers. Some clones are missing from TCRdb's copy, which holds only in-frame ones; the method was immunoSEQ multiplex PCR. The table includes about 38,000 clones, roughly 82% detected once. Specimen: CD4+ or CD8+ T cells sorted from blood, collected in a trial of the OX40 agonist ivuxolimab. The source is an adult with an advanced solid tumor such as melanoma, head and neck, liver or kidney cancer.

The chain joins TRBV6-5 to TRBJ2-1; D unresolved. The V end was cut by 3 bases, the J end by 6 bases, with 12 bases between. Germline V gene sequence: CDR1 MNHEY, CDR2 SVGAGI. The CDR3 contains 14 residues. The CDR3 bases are TGTGCCAGCAGTTATGAGGCAGCCGCCAATGAGCAGTTCTTC. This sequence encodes CASSYEAAANEQFF.

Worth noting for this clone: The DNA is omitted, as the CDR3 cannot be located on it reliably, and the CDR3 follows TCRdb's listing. The CDR3 loop reads CASSVESFGAGELFF. The genes are TRBV9 and TRBJ2-2. The CDR3 is made up of 15 amino acids, end residues included. Germline V gives CDR1 SGDLS, CDR2 YYNGEE.

The CDR3 sequence is CASRYRATDTQYF. In nucleotides, the CDR3 is TGTGCCAGCAGGTACAGGGCCACAGATACGCAGTATTTT. The rearrangement joins TRBV6-6 to TRBJ2-3, with TRBD1 as a possible D gene (6 bases). CDR3 length: 13 residues. Trimming shortened V by 6 bases and J by 2 bases, and 9 bases separated the two germline ends. Germline V gene data show CDR1 as MNHNY and CDR2 as SVGAGI (reference sequence).

The CDR3 spells CASSQGRASGPASSYEQYF. CDR3 bases: TGCGCCAGCAGCCAAGGCCGCGCTAGCGGGCCGGCGAGCTCCTACGAGCAGTACTTC. This chain connects TRBV4-1 to TRBJ2-5; 8 bases map to TRBD2. The J call is doubtful: the DNA matches TRBJ2-7 better. Per the germline V gene, CDR1 is MGHRA and CDR2 is YSYEKL. The CDR3 has 19 amino acids.

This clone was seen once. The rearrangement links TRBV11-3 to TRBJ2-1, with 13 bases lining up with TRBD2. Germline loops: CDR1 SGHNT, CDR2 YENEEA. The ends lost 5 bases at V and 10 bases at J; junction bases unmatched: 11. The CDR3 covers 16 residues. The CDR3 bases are TGTGCCAGCAGCGCCGAACTAGCGGGAGGGCCTAGGGAGCAGTTCTTC. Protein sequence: CASSAELAGGPREQFF. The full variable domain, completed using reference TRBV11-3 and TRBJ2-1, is EAGVVQSPRYKIIEKKQPVAFWCNPISGHNTLYWYLQNLGQGPELLIRYENEEAVDDSQLPKDRFSAERLKGVDSTLKIQPAELGDSAVYLCASSAELAGGPREQFFGPGTRLTVL.

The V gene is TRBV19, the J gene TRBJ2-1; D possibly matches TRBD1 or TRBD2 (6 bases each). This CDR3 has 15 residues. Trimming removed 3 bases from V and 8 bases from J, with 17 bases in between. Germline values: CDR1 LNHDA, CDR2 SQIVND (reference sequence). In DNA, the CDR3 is TGTGCCAGTAGTATTGGCAGGGGACTTCGTGATGAGCAGTTCTTC. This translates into CASSIGRGLRDEQFF.

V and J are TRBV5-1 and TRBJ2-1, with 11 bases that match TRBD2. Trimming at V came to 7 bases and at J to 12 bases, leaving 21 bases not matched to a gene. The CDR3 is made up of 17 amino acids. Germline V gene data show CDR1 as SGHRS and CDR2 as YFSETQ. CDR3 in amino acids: CASSLAGGQHFPLLQFF. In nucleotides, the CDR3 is TGCGCCAGCTCCTTAGCGGGAGGGCAACACTTTCCTCTTTTGCAGTTCTTC.

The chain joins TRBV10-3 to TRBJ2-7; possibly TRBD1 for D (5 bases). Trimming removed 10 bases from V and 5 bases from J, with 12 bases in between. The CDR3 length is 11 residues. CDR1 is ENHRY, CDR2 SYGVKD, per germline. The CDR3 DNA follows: TGTGCCACCCAGGGCCGCGACGAGCAGTACTTC. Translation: CATQGRDEQYF.

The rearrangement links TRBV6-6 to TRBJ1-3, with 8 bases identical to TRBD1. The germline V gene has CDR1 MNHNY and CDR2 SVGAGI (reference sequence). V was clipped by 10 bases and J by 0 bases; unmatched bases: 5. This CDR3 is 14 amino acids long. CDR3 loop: CATSTGGSGNTIYF. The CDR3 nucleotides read TGTGCCACTTCCACAGGGGGCTCTGGAAACACCATATATTTT.